This entry features one T cell receptor beta chain sequence. About 0.45 to 1 ug RNA was reverse transcribed with random hexamers. TCRdb reprocessed the immunoSEQ multiplex PCR reads with MiXCR, giving one entry per CDR3 protein. This repertoire shows about 130,000 distinct CDR3 sequences, around 94% found once; its top ten account for around 0.2%. Losses at the gene ends were 0 bases for V and 3 bases for J; bases not matched to a gene: 4. CDR3 length equals 18 residues. CDR1 and CDR2 from the germline V gene are MGHRA and YSYEKL. This entry comes from a study of CD8 T cells in Susac syndrome. Through negative isolation, CD4+ and CD8+ T cells were obtained, while TEMRA cells were enriched using FACS.

The V and J genes are TRBV4-1 and TRBJ2-2; 13 nucleotides agree with TRBD2. The sample consisted of CD8+ T cells from PBMCs. The receptor's source is a human donor with Susac syndrome. This CDR3 is CASSQDRTSGRDTGELFF. The CDR3 DNA follows: TGCGCCAGCAGCCAAGATAGGACTAGCGGGAGAGACACCGGGGAGCTGTTTTTT.